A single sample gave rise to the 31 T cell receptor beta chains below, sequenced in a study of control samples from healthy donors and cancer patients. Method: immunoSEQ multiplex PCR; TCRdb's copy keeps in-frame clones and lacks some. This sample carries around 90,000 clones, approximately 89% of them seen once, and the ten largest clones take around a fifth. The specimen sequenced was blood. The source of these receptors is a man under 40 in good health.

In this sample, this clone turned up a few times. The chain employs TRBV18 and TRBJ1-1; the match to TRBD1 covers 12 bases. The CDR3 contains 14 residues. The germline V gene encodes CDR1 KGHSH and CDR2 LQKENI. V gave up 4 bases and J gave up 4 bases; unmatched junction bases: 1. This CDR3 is CASSRDRGRTEAFF. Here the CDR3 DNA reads TGTGCCAGCTCACGGGACAGGGGGCGCACTGAAGCTTTCTTT.

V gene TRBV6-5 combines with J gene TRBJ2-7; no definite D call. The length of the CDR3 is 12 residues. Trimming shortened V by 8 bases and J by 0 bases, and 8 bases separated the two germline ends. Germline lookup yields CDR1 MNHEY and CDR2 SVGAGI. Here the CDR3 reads CASQSSSYEQYF. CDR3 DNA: TGTGCCAGCCAATCTAGCTCCTACGAGCAGTACTTC.

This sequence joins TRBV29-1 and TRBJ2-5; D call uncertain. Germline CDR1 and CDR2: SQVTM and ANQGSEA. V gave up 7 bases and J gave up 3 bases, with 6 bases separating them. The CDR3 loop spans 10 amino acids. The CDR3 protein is CSAREETQYF. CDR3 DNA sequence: TGCAGCGCACGAGAAGAGACCCAGTACTTC.

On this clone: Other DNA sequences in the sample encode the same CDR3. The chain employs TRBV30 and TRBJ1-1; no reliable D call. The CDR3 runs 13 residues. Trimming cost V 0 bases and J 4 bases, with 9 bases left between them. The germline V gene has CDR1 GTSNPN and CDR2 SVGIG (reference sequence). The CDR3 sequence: CAWSVGSGTEAFF. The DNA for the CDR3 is TGTGCCTGGAGTGTCGGGTCCGGCACTGAAGCTTTCTTT.

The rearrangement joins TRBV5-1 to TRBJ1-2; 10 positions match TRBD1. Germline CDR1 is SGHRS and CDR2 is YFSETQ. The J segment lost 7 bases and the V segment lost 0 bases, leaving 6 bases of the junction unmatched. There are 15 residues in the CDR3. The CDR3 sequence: CASSLETGGWSGYTF. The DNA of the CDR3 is TGCGCCAGCAGCTTGGAGACAGGGGGCTGGAGTGGCTACACCTTC. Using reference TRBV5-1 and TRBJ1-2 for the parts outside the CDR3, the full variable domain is KAGVTQTPRYLIKTRGQQVTLSCSPISGHRSVSWYQQTPGQGLQFLFEYFSETQRNKGNFPGRFSGRQFSNSRSEMNVSTLELGDSALYLCASSLETGGWSGYTFGSGTRLTVV.

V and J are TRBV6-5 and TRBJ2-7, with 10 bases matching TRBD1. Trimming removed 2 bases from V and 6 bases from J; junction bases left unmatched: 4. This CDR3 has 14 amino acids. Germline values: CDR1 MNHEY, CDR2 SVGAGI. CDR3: CASSYVTGGAEQYF. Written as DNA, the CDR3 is TGTGCCAGCAGTTACGTGACAGGGGGCGCCGAGCAGTACTTC.

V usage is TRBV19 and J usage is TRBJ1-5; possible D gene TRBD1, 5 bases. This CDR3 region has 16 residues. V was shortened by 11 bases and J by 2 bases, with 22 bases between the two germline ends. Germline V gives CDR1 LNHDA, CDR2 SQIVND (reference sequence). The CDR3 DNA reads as TGTGCCGCCACGCCCCAGGGAGGATTAGGCAATCAGCCCCAGCATTTT. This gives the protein CAATPQGGLGNQPQHF.

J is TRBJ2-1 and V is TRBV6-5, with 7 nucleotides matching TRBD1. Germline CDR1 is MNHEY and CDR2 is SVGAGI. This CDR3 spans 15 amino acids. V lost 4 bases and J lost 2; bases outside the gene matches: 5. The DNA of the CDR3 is TGTGCCAGCAGTTCCTCAGGGGGTACCTACAATGAGCAGTTCTTC. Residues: CASSSSGGTYNEQFF.

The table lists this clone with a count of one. This CDR3 reads CASSAGTLRDTQYF. As DNA, the CDR3 is TGTGCCAGCAGCGCCGGGACTTTGAGAGATACGCAGTATTTT. V and J are TRBV9 and TRBJ2-3; D is possibly TRBD2 (6 bases). The CDR3 totals 14 residues. Trimming pared 3 bases from V and 5 bases from J, leaving 13 bases between. Per germline, CDR1 SGDLS and CDR2 YYNGEE.

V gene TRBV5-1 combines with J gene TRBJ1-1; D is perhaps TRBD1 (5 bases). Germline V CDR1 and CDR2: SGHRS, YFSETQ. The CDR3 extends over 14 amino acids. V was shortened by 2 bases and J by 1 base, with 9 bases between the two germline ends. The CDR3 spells CASSFLGPNTEAFF. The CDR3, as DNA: TGCGCCAGCAGCTTTCTGGGGCCGAACACTGAAGCTTTCTTT.

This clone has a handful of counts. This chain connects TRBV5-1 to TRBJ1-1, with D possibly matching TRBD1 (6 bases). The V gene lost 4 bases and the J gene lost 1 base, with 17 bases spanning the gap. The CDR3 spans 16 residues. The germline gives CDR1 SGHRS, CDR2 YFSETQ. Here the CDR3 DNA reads TGCGCCAGCAGCGTGCGCCCGACAGGTCCGAACACTGAAGCTTTCTTT. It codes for CASSVRPTGPNTEAFF. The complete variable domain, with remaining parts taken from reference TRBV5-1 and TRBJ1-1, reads KAGVTQTPRYLIKTRGQQVTLSCSPISGHRSVSWYQQTPGQGLQFLFEYFSETQRNKGNFPGRFSGRQFSNSRSEMNVSTLELGDSALYLCASSVRPTGPNTEAFFGQGTRLTVV.

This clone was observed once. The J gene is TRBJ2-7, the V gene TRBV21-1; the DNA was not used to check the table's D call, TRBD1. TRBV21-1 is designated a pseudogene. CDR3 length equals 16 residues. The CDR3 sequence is CASSRLTASSSYEQYF. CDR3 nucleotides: TGTGCCAGCAGCAGATTGACAGCCTCGAGCTCCTACGAGCAGTACTTC.

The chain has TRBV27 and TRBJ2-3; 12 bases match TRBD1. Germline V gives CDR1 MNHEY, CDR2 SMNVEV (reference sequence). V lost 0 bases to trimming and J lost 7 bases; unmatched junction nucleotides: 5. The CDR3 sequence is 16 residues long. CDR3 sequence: CASSLSGTGGAYTQYF. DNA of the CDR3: TGTGCCAGCAGTTTATCCGGGACAGGGGGCGCGTATACGCAGTATTTT.

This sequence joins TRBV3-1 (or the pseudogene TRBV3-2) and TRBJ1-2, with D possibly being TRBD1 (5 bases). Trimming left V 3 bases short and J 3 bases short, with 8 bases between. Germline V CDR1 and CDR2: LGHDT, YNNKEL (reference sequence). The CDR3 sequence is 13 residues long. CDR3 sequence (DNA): TGTGCCAGCAGCCATGACAGATACTATGGCTACACCTTC. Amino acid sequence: CASSHDRYYGYTF.

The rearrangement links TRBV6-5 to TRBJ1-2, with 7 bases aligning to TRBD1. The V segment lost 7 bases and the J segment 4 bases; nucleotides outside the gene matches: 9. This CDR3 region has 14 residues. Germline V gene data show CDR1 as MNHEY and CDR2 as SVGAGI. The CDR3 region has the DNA TGTGCCAGCACCTCTCCGGGACAGACCTATGGCTACACCTTC. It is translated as CASTSPGQTYGYTF.

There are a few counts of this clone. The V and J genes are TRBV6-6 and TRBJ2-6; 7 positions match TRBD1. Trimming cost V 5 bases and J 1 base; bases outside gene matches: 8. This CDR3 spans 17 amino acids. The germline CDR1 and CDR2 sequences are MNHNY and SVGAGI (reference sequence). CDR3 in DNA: TGTGCCAGCAGTCCGGGACAGCTTCGTTCTGGGGCCAACGTCCTGACTTTC. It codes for CASSPGQLRSGANVLTF.

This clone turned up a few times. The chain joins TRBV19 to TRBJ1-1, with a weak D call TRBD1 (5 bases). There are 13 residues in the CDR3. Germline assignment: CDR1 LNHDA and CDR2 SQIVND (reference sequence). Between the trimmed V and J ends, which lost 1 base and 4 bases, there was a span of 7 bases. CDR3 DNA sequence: TGTGCCAGTAGTATAGCAGGGAGCACTGAAGCTTTCTTT. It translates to CASSIAGSTEAFF.

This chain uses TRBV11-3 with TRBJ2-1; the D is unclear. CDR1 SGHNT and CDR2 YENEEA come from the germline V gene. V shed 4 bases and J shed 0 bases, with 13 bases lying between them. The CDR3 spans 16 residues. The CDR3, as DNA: TGTGCCAGCAGCTCTCGGACCGTCAGCTCCTACAATGAGCAGTTCTTC. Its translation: CASSSRTVSSYNEQFF.

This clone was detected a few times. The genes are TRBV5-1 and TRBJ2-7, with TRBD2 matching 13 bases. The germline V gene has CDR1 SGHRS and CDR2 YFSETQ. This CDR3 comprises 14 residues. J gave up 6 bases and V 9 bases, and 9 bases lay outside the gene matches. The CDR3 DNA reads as TGCGCCACCTCGACTAGCGGGGGGACCTCCGAGCAGTACTTC. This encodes CATSTSGGTSEQYF.

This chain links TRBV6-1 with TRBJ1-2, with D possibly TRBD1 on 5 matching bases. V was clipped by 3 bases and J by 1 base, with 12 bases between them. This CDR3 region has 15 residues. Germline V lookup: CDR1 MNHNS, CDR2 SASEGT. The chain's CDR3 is CASSEARDGNYGYTF. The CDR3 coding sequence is TGTGCCAGCAGTGAGGCCCGGGACGGTAACTATGGCTACACCTTC.

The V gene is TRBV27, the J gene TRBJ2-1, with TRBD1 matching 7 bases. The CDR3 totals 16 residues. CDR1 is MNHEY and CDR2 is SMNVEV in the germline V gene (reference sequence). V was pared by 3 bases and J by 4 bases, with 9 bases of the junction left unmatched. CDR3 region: CASSFSPGQVYNEQFF. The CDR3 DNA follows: TGTGCCAGCAGTTTCTCCCCCGGACAGGTTTACAATGAGCAGTTCTTC.

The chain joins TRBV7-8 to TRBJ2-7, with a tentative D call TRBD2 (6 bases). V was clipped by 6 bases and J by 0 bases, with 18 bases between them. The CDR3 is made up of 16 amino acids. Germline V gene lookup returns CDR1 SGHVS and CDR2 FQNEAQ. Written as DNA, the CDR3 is TGTGCCAGCAGTACCGGGCCGGGACTGAGCTCCTACGAGCAGTACGTC. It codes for CASSTGPGLSSYEQYV.

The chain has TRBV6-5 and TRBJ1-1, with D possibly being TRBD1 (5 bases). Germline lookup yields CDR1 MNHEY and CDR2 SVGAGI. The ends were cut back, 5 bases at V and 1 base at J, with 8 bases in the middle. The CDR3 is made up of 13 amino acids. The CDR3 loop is CASSTQGNTEAFF. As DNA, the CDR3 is TGTGCCAGCAGTACTCAGGGGAACACTGAAGCTTTCTTT.

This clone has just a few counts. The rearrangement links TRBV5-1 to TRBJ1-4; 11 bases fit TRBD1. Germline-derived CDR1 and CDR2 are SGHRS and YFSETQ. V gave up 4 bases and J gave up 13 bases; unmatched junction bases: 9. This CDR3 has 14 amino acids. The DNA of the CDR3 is TGCGCCAGCAGCGGCGGGACAGGGGGGCTTAGACTGTTTTTT. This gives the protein CASSGGTGGLRLFF.

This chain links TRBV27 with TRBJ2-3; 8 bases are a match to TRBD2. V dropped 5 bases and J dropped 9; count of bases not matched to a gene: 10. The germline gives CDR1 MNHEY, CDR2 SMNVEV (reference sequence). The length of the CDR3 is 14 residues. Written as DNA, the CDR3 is TGTGCCAGCAGTCCGGGGGGGCAGATCGACACGCAGTATTTT. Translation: CASSPGGQIDTQYF.

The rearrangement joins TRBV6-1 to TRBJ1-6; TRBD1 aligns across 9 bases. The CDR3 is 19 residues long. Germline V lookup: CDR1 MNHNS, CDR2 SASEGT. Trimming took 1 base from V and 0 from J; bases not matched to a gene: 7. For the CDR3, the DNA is TGTGCCAGCAGTGAAGGGGGACAGGGCTGGAGCTCCTATAATTCACCCCTCCACTTT. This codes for CASSEGGQGWSSYNSPLHF.

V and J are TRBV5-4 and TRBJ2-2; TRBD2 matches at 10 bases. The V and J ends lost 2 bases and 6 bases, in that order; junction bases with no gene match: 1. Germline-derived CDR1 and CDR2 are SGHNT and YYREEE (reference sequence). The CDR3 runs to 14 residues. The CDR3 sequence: CASSLAGGPGELFF. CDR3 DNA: TGTGCCAGCAGCTTAGCGGGGGGGCCCGGGGAGCTGTTTTTT.

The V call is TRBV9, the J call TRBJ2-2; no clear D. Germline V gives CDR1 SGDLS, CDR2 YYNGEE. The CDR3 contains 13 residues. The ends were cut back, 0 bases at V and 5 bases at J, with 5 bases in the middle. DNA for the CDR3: TGTGCCAGCAGCGTAGGAGGAACCGGGGAGCTGTTTTTT. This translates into CASSVGGTGELFF.

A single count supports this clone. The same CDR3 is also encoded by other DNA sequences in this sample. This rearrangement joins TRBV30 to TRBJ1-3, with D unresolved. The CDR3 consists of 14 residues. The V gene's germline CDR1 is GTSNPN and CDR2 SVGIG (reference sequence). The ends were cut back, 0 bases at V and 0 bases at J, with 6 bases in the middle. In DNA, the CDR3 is TGTGCCTGGAGTGTAGGCAGCTCTGGAAACACCATATATTTT. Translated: CAWSVGSSGNTIYF.

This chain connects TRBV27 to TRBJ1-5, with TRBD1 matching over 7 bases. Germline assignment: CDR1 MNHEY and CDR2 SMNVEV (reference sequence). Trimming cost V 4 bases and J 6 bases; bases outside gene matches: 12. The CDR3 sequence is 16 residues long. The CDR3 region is CASSSPREGAGQPQHF. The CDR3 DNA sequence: TGTGCCAGCAGTTCCCCTCGGGAGGGGGCAGGTCAGCCCCAGCATTTT.

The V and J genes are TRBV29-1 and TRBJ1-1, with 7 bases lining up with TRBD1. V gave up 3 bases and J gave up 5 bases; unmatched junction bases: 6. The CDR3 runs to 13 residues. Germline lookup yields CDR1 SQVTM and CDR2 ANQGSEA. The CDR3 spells CSVDNTGETEAFF. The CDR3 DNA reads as TGCAGCGTTGACAATACAGGGGAGACTGAAGCTTTCTTT.